Below, 24 T cell receptor beta chains from the same sample are listed, as sequenced in a study of T-cell reconstitution after alpha-beta-depleted transplantation in children. This sample's TCRbeta library carried unique molecular identifier barcodes. TCRdb re-called the PCR reads through MiXCR, storing one row per CDR3 protein. The sample consists of fewer than 550,000 distinct CDR3 sequences, 9.5% to 12% of them appearing once. The starting material was PBMCs, mostly from graft donor cells, obtained 180 days after TCRalphabeta/CD19-depleted stem cell transplant. The receptors were gathered from a female patient aged 2-9 years who had a stem cell transplant for aplastic anemia, so the T cells may come from the graft donor.

This clonotype came up a few times. This rearrangement joins TRBV19 to TRBJ2-2, with D tentatively TRBD2 (5 bases). Trimming took off 5 bases at V and 4 bases at J, with 14 bases between the two ends. CDR3 length: 15 residues. Germline lookup yields CDR1 LNHDA and CDR2 SQIVND (reference sequence). The CDR3 sequence: CASSPRAAATGELFF. CDR3 DNA sequence: TGTGCCAGTAGTCCTCGAGCAGCGGCCACCGGGGAGCTGTTTTTT.

This clonotype was detected ten times or more. The chain has TRBV4-2 and TRBJ2-6; 7 bases agree with TRBD1. The CDR3 has 16 amino acids. V was clipped by 6 bases and J by 2 bases; unmatched bases: 7. Germline lookup yields CDR1 LGHNA and CDR2 YNFKEQ. CDR3 nucleotides: TGTGCCAGCAGTCCTGCAGGGGGTACTGGGGCCAACGTCCTGACTTTC. Translating gives CASSPAGGTGANVLTF.

This clonotype was counted only a few times. The V and J genes are TRBV10-3 and TRBJ2-7, with D perhaps TRBD1 (6 bases). Germline-derived CDR1 and CDR2 are ENHRY and SYGVKD. The V end lost 0 bases, the J end lost 2 bases, and 8 bases lay between the germline ends. This CDR3 contains 14 residues. CDR3 protein: CAISESGQTYEQYV. Here the CDR3 DNA reads TGTGCCATCAGTGAGTCTGGACAGACCTACGAGCAGTACGTC.

The chain joins TRBV7-9 to TRBJ2-3; D not resolved. CDR1 is SEHNR and CDR2 is FQNEAQ in the germline V gene (reference sequence). The germline V and J ends were trimmed by 5 bases and 1 base, with 10 bases remaining between them. The CDR3 sequence is 14 residues long. The CDR3 sequence is CASSRPEGTDTQYF. Written as DNA, the CDR3 is TGTGCCAGCAGCCGACCCGAGGGCACAGATACGCAGTATTTT.

The chain is built from TRBV12-3 or TRBV12-4 and TRBJ1-1; D not resolved. The CDR3 is 12 amino acids. Trimming stripped 5 bases from V and 2 bases from J, with 6 bases between. In DNA form, the CDR3 reads TGTGCCAGCAGTATAGGAAACACTGAAGCTTTCTTT. Amino acids: CASSIGNTEAFF.

A few counts support this clonotype. The gene calls are TRBV12-3 or TRBV12-4 and TRBJ1-2; weak D call: TRBD1 (6 bases). V dropped 5 bases and J dropped 5 bases, with 18 bases sitting between them. This CDR3 has 15 amino acids. The chain's CDR3 is CASSLSQGGKYGYTF. CDR3 coding DNA: TGTGCCAGCAGTCTATCCCAAGGGGGTAAATATGGCTACACCTTC.

The chain combines TRBV28 with TRBJ1-1; the match to TRBD1 covers 9 bases. This CDR3 spans 14 amino acids. CDR1 MDHEN and CDR2 SYDVKM come from the germline V gene. CDR3 in DNA: TGTCAATCCGGGACAGGGATAATGAACACTGAAGCTTTCTTT. Protein product: CQSGTGIMNTEAFF.

This clonotype was seen a few times. This sequence joins TRBV7-2 and TRBJ2-5; TRBD1 or TRBD2 may be the D gene (5 bases each). Germline assignment: CDR1 SGHTA and CDR2 FQGNSA. Trimming removed 3 bases at V and 2 bases at J, with 10 bases between. This CDR3 has 14 amino acids. CDR3 DNA sequence: TGTGCCAGCAGCTTTTGGGGGAGACAAGAGACCCAGTACTTC. Protein: CASSFWGRQETQYF. Variable domain in full (rest from reference TRBV7-2 and TRBJ2-5): GAGVSQSPSNKVTEKGKDVELRCDPISGHTALYWYRQSLGQGLEFLIYFQGNSAPDKSGLPSDRFSAERTGGSVSTLTIQRTQQEDSAVYLCASSFWGRQETQYFGPGTRLLVL.

The J gene is TRBJ1-2, the V gene TRBV7-2; possibly TRBD1 for D (5 bases). Deletions cut 5 bases from V and 8 bases from J, with 21 bases between. This CDR3 comprises 15 residues. Germline V gene lookup returns CDR1 SGHTA and CDR2 FQGNSA. The CDR3 loop reads CASSRRTGTVGGYTF. In nucleotides, the CDR3 is TGTGCCAGCAGCCGCCGAACCGGGACGGTGGGAGGCTACACCTTC.

The V gene is TRBV6-1, the J gene TRBJ1-6, with D maybe TRBD1 (5 bases). The CDR3 consists of 15 residues. The germline CDR1 and CDR2 sequences are MNHNS and SASEGT. The germline V and J ends were trimmed by 5 bases and 9 bases, with 17 bases remaining between them. DNA of the CDR3: TGTGCCAGCAGTCCCGGGGCAGCTAGACTTTCACCCCTCCACTTT. It yields the protein CASSPGAARLSPLHF.

The chain combines TRBV28 with TRBJ2-3; the match to TRBD2 covers 8 bases. The trim removed 6 bases at V and 4 bases at J, leaving 9 bases unmatched. Germline CDR1 reads MDHEN; CDR2 reads SYDVKM. The CDR3 extends over 15 amino acids. CDR3 protein: CASRPPGLVPDTQYF. The CDR3, as DNA: TGTGCCAGCAGGCCACCGGGACTAGTGCCAGATACGCAGTATTTT. The variable domain in full, completed from reference TRBV28 and TRBJ2-3, reads DVKVTQSSRYLVKRTGEKVFLECVQDMDHENMFWYRQDPGLGLRLIYFSYDVKMKEKGDIPEGYSVSREKKERFSLILESASTNQTSMYLCASRPPGLVPDTQYFGPGTRLTVL.

This chain connects TRBV6-2 or TRBV6-3 to TRBJ2-7; D may be TRBD2 (5 bases). Per the germline V gene, CDR1 is MNHEY and CDR2 is SVGEGT. V lost 2 bases and J lost 6, with 11 bases in between. The CDR3 extends over 13 amino acids. CDR3 nucleotides: TGTGCCAGCAGTTACGGAGGTTACTTCGAGCAGTACGTC. As protein: CASSYGGYFEQYV.

This clonotype was recorded at least ten times. The rearrangement joins TRBV7-2 to TRBJ2-2; unclear D gene. The CDR3 sequence is 15 residues long. Germline V CDR1 and CDR2: SGHTA, FQGNSA. The V end lost 4 bases, the J end lost 7 bases, and 16 bases lay between the germline ends. The CDR3 spells CASSYVLGLSGELFF. Written as DNA, the CDR3 is TGTGCCAGCAGCTACGTCCTAGGGTTAAGCGGGGAGCTGTTTTTT.

This clonotype was counted at least ten times. The chain uses TRBV28 and TRBJ1-2; D perhaps matches TRBD1 (5 bases). V was trimmed by 5 bases and J by 6 bases, leaving 16 bases between them. Per the germline V gene, CDR1 is MDHEN and CDR2 is SYDVKM. This CDR3 region has 14 residues. CDR3 bases: TGTGCCAGCAGTGCTCGGGGTTGGGGGAATGGCTACACCTTC. It codes for CASSARGWGNGYTF.

This clonotype was detected only a few times. This chain links TRBV9 with TRBJ2-4; TRBD1 is a possible D gene (6 bases). Between the trimmed V and J ends, which lost 3 bases and 7 bases, there was a span of 17 bases. CDR3 length: 15 amino acids. The germline gives CDR1 SGDLS, CDR2 YYNGEE. CDR3 nucleotide sequence: TGTGCCAGCAGCGGGGGACACTCGGTGGAGAACATTCAGTACTTC. Protein product: CASSGGHSVENIQYF.

This clonotype has just a few counts. This chain links TRBV5-1 with TRBJ2-3; the match to TRBD1 covers 7 bases. The J segment lost 2 bases and the V segment lost 3 bases, leaving 6 bases of the junction unmatched. This CDR3 is built from 15 residues. CDR1 is SGHRS and CDR2 is YFSETQ in the germline V gene. The CDR3 region is CASSYRTGFTDTQYF. CDR3 DNA: TGCGCCAGCAGCTATCGGACAGGCTTCACAGATACGCAGTATTTT.

This clonotype was detected many times. The chain uses TRBV24-1 and TRBJ2-2; the D is unclear. The CDR3 has 15 residues. CDR1 and CDR2 from the germline V gene are KGHDR and SFDVKD. V lost 9 bases and J 0 bases, leaving 13 bases between the germline ends. CDR3 sequence reads: CATQDRPPNTGELFF. The CDR3 nucleotides read TGTGCCACCCAGGACCGACCACCGAACACCGGGGAGCTGTTTTTT.

Ten or more counts support this clonotype. V gene TRBV3-1 combines with J gene TRBJ2-3; 9 nucleotides match TRBD1. Germline CDR1 is LGHDT and CDR2 is YNNKEL (reference sequence). With V trimmed by 4 bases and J by 5 bases, 10 bases remained unmatched. The CDR3 consists of 16 residues. The CDR3 protein is CASSRGQGNAQDTQYF. CDR3 DNA sequence: TGTGCCAGCAGCCGGGGACAGGGAAATGCACAAGATACGCAGTATTTT.

This clonotype was counted at least ten times. The chain links TRBV5-1 to TRBJ2-5, with 10 nucleotides matching TRBD1. Germline V gene data show CDR1 as SGHRS and CDR2 as YFSETQ. The V and J ends lost 2 bases and 3 bases, in that order; junction bases with no gene match: 1. The CDR3 is 14 residues long. This chain's CDR3 is CASSFGTGEETQYF. CDR3 nucleotide sequence: TGCGCCAGCAGCTTCGGGACAGGGGAAGAGACCCAGTACTTC.

The chain employs TRBV7-4 and TRBJ1-1; D not resolved. The V gene lost 6 bases and the J gene lost 3 bases, with 8 bases spanning the gap. This CDR3 comprises 12 residues. Germline V gene sequence: CDR1 SGHVT, CDR2 SQSDAQ. CDR3 in amino acids: CASSLNYTEAFF. In DNA, the CDR3 is TGTGCCAGCAGTTTGAACTACACTGAAGCTTTCTTT.

This sequence joins TRBV29-1 and TRBJ2-1; 7 nucleotides align to TRBD1. Germline lookup yields CDR1 SQVTM and CDR2 ANQGSEA. CDR3 length: 13 amino acids. V gave up 4 bases and J gave up 8 bases; unmatched junction bases: 8. CDR3 region: CSVVGRGFDEQFF. CDR3 sequence (DNA): TGCAGCGTTGTGGGCAGGGGGTTCGATGAGCAGTTCTTC.

This clonotype turned up a few times. This chain uses TRBV4-1 with TRBJ2-2; 12 nucleotides line up with TRBD2. The CDR3 consists of 16 residues. The germline gives CDR1 MGHRA, CDR2 YSYEKL. Losses at the gene ends were 3 bases for V and 4 bases for J; bases not matched to a gene: 3. In nucleotides, the CDR3 is TGCGCCAGCAGCCACTCTAGCGGGAGGGCCACCGGGGAGCTGTTTTTT. Its translation is CASSHSSGRATGELFF.

Only a few counts were recorded for this clonotype. V usage is TRBV5-1 and J usage is TRBJ2-3; tentative D call: TRBD2 (6 bases). The length of the CDR3 is 16 residues. Germline CDR1 and CDR2: SGHRS and YFSETQ. V lost 5 bases and J 3 bases, leaving 19 bases between the germline ends. This CDR3 is CASRHGTHILTDTQYF. The CDR3 coding sequence is TGCGCCAGCAGGCACGGGACTCACATCCTGACAGATACGCAGTATTTT.

This clonotype was found a few times. V and J are TRBV3-1 and TRBJ2-5; 9 positions match TRBD1. Germline V gene sequence: CDR1 LGHDT, CDR2 YNNKEL (reference sequence). The CDR3 totals 16 residues. The J segment lost 5 bases and the V segment lost 2 bases, leaving 9 bases of the junction unmatched. The CDR3 sequence: CASSQNPGTGYETQYF. CDR3 coding DNA: TGTGCCAGCAGCCAAAATCCCGGGACAGGGTACGAGACCCAGTACTTC.